Below are 26 T cell receptor beta chains sequenced from a single sample in a study of T cell changes during pregnancy in multiple sclerosis. Profiling relied on immunoSEQ multiplex PCR, and the TCRdb table lists in-frame clones only, not all of them. The sample contains 75,000 to 95,000 clones, more than 90% of which appear only once. This sample comprised peripheral blood, obtained in the first trimester of pregnancy. These receptors were collected from a female donor with multiple sclerosis, enrolled in a pregnancy study.

CDR3 nucleotides: TGCGCCAGCAGCCAAGTATGGCTGGGGCAGGCCAAAAACATTCAGTACTTC. This sequence encodes CASSQVWLGQAKNIQYF. V is TRBV4-1 and J is TRBJ2-4, with TRBD1 as a possible D gene (5 bases). The CDR3 is made up of 17 amino acids. Germline CDR1 and CDR2: MGHRA and YSYEKL. With 1 base removed from V and 1 base from J, the gap between germline ends came to 14 bases.

The V and J genes are TRBV6-6 and TRBJ1-5; D is ambiguous. The CDR3 sequence is 14 residues long. CDR1 MNHNY and CDR2 SVGAGI come from the germline V gene (reference sequence). V was clipped by 2 bases and J by 4 bases, with 9 bases between them. The CDR3 region has the DNA TGTGCCAGCAGTTACGTAGCGGGGAATCAGCCCCAGCATTTT. It encodes CASSYVAGNQPQHF.

The chain joins TRBV7-9 to TRBJ1-5; 8 bases fit TRBD1. Germline CDR1 is SEHNR and CDR2 is FQNEAQ (reference sequence). This CDR3 is 15 amino acids long. J gave up 1 base and V 8 bases, and 7 bases lay outside the gene matches. CDR3 sequence (DNA): TGTGCCAGCGCGCAGGGGGCTGGGAGCAATCAGCCCCAGCATTTT. This sequence encodes CASAQGAGSNQPQHF.

In regard to this clone: Distinct nucleotide sequences in the sample also encode this CDR3. V is TRBV18 and J is TRBJ1-2; D possibly corresponds to TRBD1 (6 bases). Trimming took 2 bases from V and 0 from J, leaving 10 bases between them. This CDR3 spans 15 amino acids. Per germline, CDR1 KGHSH and CDR2 LQKENI. This chain's CDR3 is CASSPWGLTNYGYTF. CDR3 bases: TGTGCCAGCTCACCATGGGGGCTCACTAACTATGGCTACACCTTC. The complete variable domain, with remaining parts taken from reference TRBV18 and TRBJ1-2, reads NAGVMQNPRHLVRRRGQEARLRCSPMKGHSHVYWYRQLPEEGLKFMVYLQKENIIDESGMPKERFSAEFPKEGPSILRIQQVVRGDSAAYFCASSPWGLTNYGYTFGSGTRLTVV.

The V call is TRBV6-5, the J call TRBJ1-2; 7 bases fit TRBD1. This CDR3 has 13 amino acids. The germline CDR1 and CDR2 sequences are MNHEY and SVGAGI. The trim removed 5 bases at V and 5 bases at J, leaving 5 bases unmatched. In nucleotides, the CDR3 is TGTGCCAGCAGTCGCGGGACAGAGTATGGCTACACCTTC. This translates into CASSRGTEYGYTF.

The chain's CDR3 is CASSAGAGVGETQYF. The CDR3 bases are TGTGCCAGCAGCGCGGGTGCAGGGGTGGGAGAGACCCAGTACTTC. V gene TRBV9 combines with J gene TRBJ2-5, with D perhaps TRBD1 (6 bases). Germline assignment: CDR1 SGDLS and CDR2 YYNGEE. The CDR3 is 15 residues long. Trimming shortened V by 3 bases and J by 4 bases, and 16 bases separated the two germline ends.

The genes are TRBV30 and TRBJ2-7; TRBD2 agrees at 10 bases. The germline gives CDR1 GTSNPN, CDR2 SVGIG (reference sequence). The CDR3 loop spans 14 amino acids. V was pared by 0 bases and J by 2 bases, with 1 base of the junction left unmatched. The CDR3 DNA follows: TGTGCCTGGAGTGTACTAGCGGGGCCCTACGAGCAGTACTTC. It is translated as CAWSVLAGPYEQYF.

The V gene is TRBV6-5, the J gene TRBJ2-3; 7 bases are shared with TRBD1. The junction had 6 bases not matched to a gene; V was cut back by 6 bases and J by 0 bases. In germline, CDR1 is MNHEY, CDR2 SVGAGI. This CDR3 has 15 amino acids. The CDR3 DNA sequence: TGTGCCAGCAGCTTTACAGGGGAGAGCACAGATACGCAGTATTTT. It translates to CASSFTGESTDTQYF.

This chain uses TRBV5-8 with TRBJ1-4; TRBD1 aligns across 7 bases. CDR3 length: 15 residues. The germline V gene has CDR1 SGHTS and CDR2 YDEGEE. Unmatched junction bases numbered 7, after V lost 4 bases and J lost 4 bases. The CDR3 protein is CASSGRQGINEKLFF. CDR3 bases: TGTGCCAGCAGCGGAAGACAGGGAATTAATGAAAAACTGTTTTTT.

This clone was detected only once. The chain links TRBV5-1 to TRBJ2-7; D is possibly TRBD1 (5 bases). Germline CDR1 reads SGHRS; CDR2 reads YFSETQ. The CDR3 totals 14 residues. Trimming pared 2 bases from V and 2 bases from J, leaving 11 bases between. The CDR3 DNA reads TGCGCCAGCAGCTTCGGACACGGAGCCTACGAGCAGTACTTC. Amino acid sequence: CASSFGHGAYEQYF.

The chain has TRBV27 and TRBJ2-1; 8 nucleotides align to TRBD1. V shed 3 bases and J 4 bases; nucleotides not matched to a gene: 2. Germline V lookup: CDR1 MNHEY, CDR2 SMNVEV (reference sequence). This CDR3 contains 14 residues. The CDR3 DNA sequence: TGTGCCAGCAGTTTGACAGGGGTATACAATGAGCAGTTCTTC. As protein: CASSLTGVYNEQFF.

The chain uses TRBV4-3 and TRBJ2-7; 8 bases map to TRBD1. The CDR3 consists of 16 residues. Losses at the gene ends were 1 base for V and 3 bases for J; bases not matched to a gene: 8. Germline V gene lookup returns CDR1 LGHNA and CDR2 YSLEER. Written as DNA, the CDR3 is TGCGCCAGCAGCCAAGCGGCCCAGGGGGCTGTCTACGAGCAGTACTTC. It specifies CASSQAAQGAVYEQYF.

V usage is TRBV7-3 and J usage is TRBJ1-5, with TRBD1 matching 7 bases. The CDR3 has 13 amino acids. J lost 6 bases, V lost 5 bases, and 4 bases had no gene match. Per the germline V gene, CDR1 is SGHTA and CDR2 is FQGTGA. CDR3 nucleotide sequence: TGTGCCAGCAGCCTAGACAGGGCTCAGCCCCAGCATTTT. Translating it yields CASSLDRAQPQHF.

The rearrangement uses TRBV28 and TRBJ2-7; D gene uncertain. CDR3 length equals 11 residues. The V end was cut by 6 bases, the J end by 6 bases, with 9 bases between. Germline lookup yields CDR1 MDHEN and CDR2 SYDVKM. This chain's CDR3 is CASSPSREQYF. CDR3 nucleotide sequence: TGTGCCAGCAGCCCCTCGCGCGAGCAGTACTTC.

This clone is a singleton in its sample. This chain uses TRBV28 with TRBJ2-1; 13 positions match TRBD2. V lost 6 bases, J lost 6 bases, and 5 bases stayed unmatched. The germline V gene has CDR1 MDHEN and CDR2 SYDVKM. The CDR3 covers 15 residues. The CDR3 nucleotides are TGTGCCAGCAGCGGACTAGCGGGGGCGTTCAATGAGCAGTTCTTC. It yields the protein CASSGLAGAFNEQFF.

This clone has only one observation. The chain employs TRBV6-1 and TRBJ1-4, with 7 bases matching TRBD1. J gave up 7 bases and V 4 bases, and 15 bases lay outside the gene matches. CDR3 length equals 17 residues. Germline CDR1 reads MNHNS; CDR2 reads SASEGT. In nucleotides, the CDR3 is TGTGCCAGCAGTGGGAAGGAGGGGACAGCCTGGATTGAAAAACTGTTTTTT. This encodes CASSGKEGTAWIEKLFF.

The rearrangement links TRBV5-5 to TRBJ2-7, with D tentatively TRBD2 (6 bases). Germline V CDR1 and CDR2: SGHKS, YYEKEE (reference sequence). The V end lost 0 bases, the J end lost 3 bases, and 10 bases lay between the germline ends. CDR3 length: 14 residues. DNA for the CDR3: TGTGCCAGCAGCTTGGCTCAGGGAGGCTACGAGCAGTACTTC. Amino acid sequence: CASSLAQGGYEQYF. Drawing the rest from reference TRBV5-5 and TRBJ2-7, the complete variable domain is DAGVTQSPTHLIKTRGQQVTLRCSPISGHKSVSWYQQVLGQGPQFIFQYYEKEERGRGNFPDRFSARQFPNYSSELNVNALLLGDSALYLCASSLAQGGYEQYFGPGTRLTVT.

The V gene is TRBV2, the J gene TRBJ2-2, with D possibly matching TRBD2 (6 bases). This CDR3 is built from 15 residues. CDR1 SNHLY and CDR2 FYNNEI come from the germline V gene. V shed 3 bases and J shed 4 bases, with 12 bases lying between them. The CDR3 region is CASSDSGRSTGELFF. CDR3 DNA sequence: TGTGCCAGCAGTGATTCCGGGAGATCCACCGGGGAGCTGTTTTTT.

CDR3 nucleotides: TGTGCCAGCAGCCGGACTGAAAGCACAGATACGCAGTATTTT. It is translated as CASSRTESTDTQYF. The chain employs TRBV11-2 and TRBJ2-3, with a weak D call TRBD2 (5 bases). The germline V gene encodes CDR1 SGHAT and CDR2 FQNNGV. There are 14 residues in the CDR3. V was trimmed by 5 bases and J by 0 bases, leaving 9 bases between them.

The gene calls are TRBV2 and TRBJ2-2, with TRBD2 matching 12 bases. CDR1 and CDR2 (germline): SNHLY, FYNNEI. J gave up 5 bases and V 3 bases, and 13 bases lay outside the gene matches. The CDR3 consists of 19 residues. Written as DNA, the CDR3 is TGTGCCAGCAGTGAGCCCCTAGCGGGAGGGCCCGTTGGAACCGGGGAGCTGTTTTTT. It yields the protein CASSEPLAGGPVGTGELFF.

The V and J genes are TRBV5-1 and TRBJ2-1; the match to TRBD2 covers 8 bases. The CDR3 is 15 residues long. The ends lost 3 bases at V and 6 bases at J; junction bases unmatched: 8. Germline lookup yields CDR1 SGHRS and CDR2 YFSETQ. In DNA form, the CDR3 reads TGCGCCAGCAGCTCGCTTAGCGGGGAAGGCAATGAGCAGTTCTTC. Its translation is CASSSLSGEGNEQFF.

This sequence joins TRBV27 and TRBJ2-3; possible D gene TRBD2, 5 bases. V shed 1 base and J shed 0 bases, with 8 bases lying between them. CDR1 is MNHEY and CDR2 is SMNVEV in the germline V gene (reference sequence). The CDR3 length is 15 residues. CDR3 sequence (DNA): TGTGCCAGCAGTTTATTCCCGGGGAGCACAGATACGCAGTATTTT. It specifies CASSLFPGSTDTQYF.

This clone was detected many times. This chain joins TRBV5-3 and TRBJ1-1; TRBD1 matches 8 bases. TRBV5-3 is recorded as an ORF, its role being uncertain. V was pared by 4 bases and J by 5 bases, with 7 bases of the junction left unmatched. The CDR3 covers 14 residues. CDR3 amino acids: CARSKDRGGTEAFF. The CDR3 nucleotides are TGTGCCAGAAGCAAAGACAGGGGTGGGACTGAAGCTTTCTTT.

The chain joins TRBV5-4 to TRBJ1-1; weak D call: TRBD1 (6 bases). V was cut by 1 base and J by 3 bases, with 16 bases left in between. The germline V gene has CDR1 SGHNT and CDR2 YYREEE (reference sequence). The CDR3 sequence is 16 residues long. CDR3 DNA sequence: TGTGCCAGCAGCTTGTCTAATACAGGGTGGCACACTGAAGCTTTCTTT. Translation gives CASSLSNTGWHTEAFF.

This CDR3 is CASSFYDPDKLTDTQYF. In DNA form, the CDR3 reads TGTGCCAGCAGCTTCTACGACCCAGACAAACTCACAGATACGCAGTATTTT. The chain joins TRBV7-8 to TRBJ2-3; D uncertain. This CDR3 spans 17 amino acids. The V end was cut by 3 bases, the J end by 2 bases, with 18 bases between. Looked up from germline, CDR1 is SGHVS and CDR2 is FQNEAQ.

The CDR3 here is CASSEQAGGPGTQYF. Written as DNA, the CDR3 is TGCGCCAGCAGTGAGCAAGCGGGAGGGCCAGGTACGCAGTATTTT. The chain couples TRBV10-1 to TRBJ2-3; 10 bases map to TRBD2. This CDR3 is 15 amino acids long. Germline V gene lookup returns CDR1 WNHNN and CDR2 SYGVQD (reference sequence). Trimming cost V 2 bases and J 8 bases; bases outside gene matches: 7.